One sample yielded the 2 T cell receptor beta chains listed below, sequenced in a study of T cell responses to AZD1222 COVID-19 vaccine. Libraries were prepared by immunoSEQ multiplex PCR; TCRdb keeps only in-frame clonotypes and omits some of them. The table lists 130,000 to 150,000 clones, 90% of them singletons, with about 3.4% in the top ten. Sequencing was performed on peripheral blood, taken on day 0 of AZD1222 vaccination. The receptors come from an adult in good health.

The genes are TRBV19 and TRBJ2-4, with D tentatively TRBD1 or TRBD2 (5 bases each). V lost 0 bases to trimming and J lost 0 bases, with 15 bases between them. This CDR3 has 18 amino acids. The germline V gene encodes CDR1 LNHDA and CDR2 SQIVND (reference sequence). CDR3 amino acids: CASSIEASGRLAKNIQYF. CDR3 bases: TGTGCCAGTAGTATAGAGGCGTCGGGGCGACTAGCCAAAAACATTCAGTACTTC. The complete variable domain, with remaining parts taken from reference TRBV19 and TRBJ2-4, reads DGGITQSPKYLFRKEGQNVTLSCEQNLNHDAMYWYRQDPGQGLRLIYYSQIVNDFQKGDIAEGYSVSREKKESFPLTVTSAQKNPTAFYLCASSIEASGRLAKNIQYFGAGTRLSVL.

The V call is TRBV12-3 or TRBV12-4, the J call TRBJ2-3, with TRBD2 matching over 7 bases. After removal of 6 bases from V and 2 bases from J, the junction contained 2 bases not matched to a gene. This CDR3 contains 13 residues. This chain's CDR3 is CASRRGTTDTQYF. In DNA form, the CDR3 reads TGTGCCAGCAGGCGGGGGACCACAGATACGCAGTATTTT.